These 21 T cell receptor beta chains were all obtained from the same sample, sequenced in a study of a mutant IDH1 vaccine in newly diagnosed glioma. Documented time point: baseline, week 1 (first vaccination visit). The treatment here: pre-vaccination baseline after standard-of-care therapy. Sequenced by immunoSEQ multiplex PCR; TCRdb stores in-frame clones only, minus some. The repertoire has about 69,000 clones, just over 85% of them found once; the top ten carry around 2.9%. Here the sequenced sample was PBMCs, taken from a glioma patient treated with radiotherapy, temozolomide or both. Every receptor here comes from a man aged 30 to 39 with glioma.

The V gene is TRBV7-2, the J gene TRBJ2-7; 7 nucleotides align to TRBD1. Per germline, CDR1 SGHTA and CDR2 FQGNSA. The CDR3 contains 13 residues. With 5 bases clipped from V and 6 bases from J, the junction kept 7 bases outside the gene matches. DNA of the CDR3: TGTGCCAGCAGCATACAGGGGATCGGCGAGCAGTACTTC. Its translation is CASSIQGIGEQYF.

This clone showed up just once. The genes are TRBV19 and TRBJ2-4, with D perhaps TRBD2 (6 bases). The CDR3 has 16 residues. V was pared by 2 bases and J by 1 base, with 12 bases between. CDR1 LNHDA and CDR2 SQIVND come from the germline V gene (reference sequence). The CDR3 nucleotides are TGTGCCAGTAGTATATCTTCCGGAGGGGCCAAAAACATTCAGTACTTC. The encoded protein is CASSISSGGAKNIQYF. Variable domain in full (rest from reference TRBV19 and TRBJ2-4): DGGITQSPKYLFRKEGQNVTLSCEQNLNHDAMYWYRQDPGQGLRLIYYSQIVNDFQKGDIAEGYSVSREKKESFPLTVTSAQKNPTAFYLCASSISSGGAKNIQYFGAGTRLSVL.

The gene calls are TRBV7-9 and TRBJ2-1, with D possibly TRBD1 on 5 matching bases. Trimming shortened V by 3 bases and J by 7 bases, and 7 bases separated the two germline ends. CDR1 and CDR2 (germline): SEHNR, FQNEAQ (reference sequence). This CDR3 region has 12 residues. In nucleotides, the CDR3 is TGTGCCAGCAGCTTCGCAGGGAATGAGCAGTTCTTC. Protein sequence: CASSFAGNEQFF.

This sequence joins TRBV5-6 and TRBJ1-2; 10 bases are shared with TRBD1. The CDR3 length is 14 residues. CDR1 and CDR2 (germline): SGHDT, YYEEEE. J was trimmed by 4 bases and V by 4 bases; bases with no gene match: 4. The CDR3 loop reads CASSRDRGLYGYTF. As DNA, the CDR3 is TGTGCCAGCAGCCGGGACAGGGGTCTCTATGGCTACACCTTC.

The CDR3 DNA follows: TGTGCCAGCAGCTTAGGTCGTGGGGAGACCCAGTACTTC. It codes for CASSLGRGETQYF. This chain links TRBV7-2 with TRBJ2-5, with no clear D. Trimming removed 1 base at V and 5 bases at J, with 8 bases between. The germline CDR1 and CDR2 sequences are SGHTA and FQGNSA. This CDR3 comprises 13 residues.

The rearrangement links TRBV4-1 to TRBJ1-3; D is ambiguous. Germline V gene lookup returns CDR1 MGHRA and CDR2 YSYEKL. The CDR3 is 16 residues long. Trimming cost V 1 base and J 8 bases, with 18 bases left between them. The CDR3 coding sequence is TGCGCCAGCAGCCAAGTAAACCCCCGGGGAGGAGACACCATATATTTT. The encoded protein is CASSQVNPRGGDTIYF.

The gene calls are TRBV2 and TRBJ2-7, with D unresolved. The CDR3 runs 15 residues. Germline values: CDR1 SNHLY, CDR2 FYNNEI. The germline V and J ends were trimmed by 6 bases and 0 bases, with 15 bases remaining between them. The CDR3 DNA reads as TGTGCCAGCAGCTTAGACAACAAACCCTCCTACGAGCAGTACTTC. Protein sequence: CASSLDNKPSYEQYF.

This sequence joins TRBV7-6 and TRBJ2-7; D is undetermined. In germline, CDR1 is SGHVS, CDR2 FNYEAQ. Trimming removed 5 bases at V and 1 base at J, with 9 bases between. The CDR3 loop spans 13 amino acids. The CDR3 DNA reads TGTGCCAGCAGCAAGCAGGATTCCTACGAGCAGTACTTC. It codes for CASSKQDSYEQYF. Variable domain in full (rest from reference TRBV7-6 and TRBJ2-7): GAGVSQSPRYKVTKRGQDVALRCDPISGHVSLYWYRQALGQGPEFLTYFNYEAQQDKSGLPNDRFSAERPEGSISTLTIQRTEQRDSAMYRCASSKQDSYEQYFGPGTRLTVT.

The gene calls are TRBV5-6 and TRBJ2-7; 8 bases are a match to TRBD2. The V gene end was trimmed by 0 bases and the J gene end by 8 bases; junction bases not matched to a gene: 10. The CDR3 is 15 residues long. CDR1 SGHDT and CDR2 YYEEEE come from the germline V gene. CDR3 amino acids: CASSLAYGGVSKQYF. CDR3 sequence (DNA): TGTGCCAGCAGCTTGGCTTACGGGGGGGTCAGCAAGCAGTACTTC.

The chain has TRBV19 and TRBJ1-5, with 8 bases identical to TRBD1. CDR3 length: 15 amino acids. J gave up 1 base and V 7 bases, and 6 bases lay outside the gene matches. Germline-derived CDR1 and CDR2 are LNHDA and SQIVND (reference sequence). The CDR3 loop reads CASNIQGGSNQPQHF. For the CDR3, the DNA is TGTGCCAGTAACATACAGGGGGGCAGCAATCAGCCCCAGCATTTT.

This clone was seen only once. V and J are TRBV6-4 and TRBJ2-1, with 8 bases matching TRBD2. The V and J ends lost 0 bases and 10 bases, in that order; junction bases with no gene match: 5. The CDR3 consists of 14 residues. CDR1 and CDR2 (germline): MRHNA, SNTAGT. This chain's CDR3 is CASSDSTSSGEQFF. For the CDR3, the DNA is TGTGCCAGCAGTGACTCTACGTCTAGCGGGGAGCAGTTCTTC.

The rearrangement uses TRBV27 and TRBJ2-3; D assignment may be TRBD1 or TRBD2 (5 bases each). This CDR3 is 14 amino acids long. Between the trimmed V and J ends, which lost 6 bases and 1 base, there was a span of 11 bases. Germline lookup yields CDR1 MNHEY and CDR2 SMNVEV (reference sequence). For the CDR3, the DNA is TGTGCCAGCAGGGGGACGCGAGGCACAGATACGCAGTATTTT. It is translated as CASRGTRGTDTQYF.

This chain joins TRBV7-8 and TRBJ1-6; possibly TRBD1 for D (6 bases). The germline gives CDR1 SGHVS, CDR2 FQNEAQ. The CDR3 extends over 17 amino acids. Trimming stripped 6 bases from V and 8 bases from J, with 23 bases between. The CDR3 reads CASRFKQGGKIYSPLHF. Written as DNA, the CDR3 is TGTGCCAGCAGATTCAAACAGGGAGGGAAGATTTATTCACCCCTCCACTTT.

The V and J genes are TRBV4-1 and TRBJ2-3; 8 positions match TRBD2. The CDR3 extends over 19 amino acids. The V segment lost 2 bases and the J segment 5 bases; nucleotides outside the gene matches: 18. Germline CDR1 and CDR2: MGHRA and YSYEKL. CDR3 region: CASSQLPLGIAGIVDTQYF. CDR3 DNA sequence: TGCGCCAGCAGCCAACTCCCCCTGGGGATAGCGGGGATCGTAGATACGCAGTATTTT.

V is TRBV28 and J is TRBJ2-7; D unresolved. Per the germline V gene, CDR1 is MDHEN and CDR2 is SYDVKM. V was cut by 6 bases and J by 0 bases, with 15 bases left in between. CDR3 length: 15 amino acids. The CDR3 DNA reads TGTGCCAGCAGGCAGTACACCGGTCACTCCTACGAGCAGTACTTC. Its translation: CASRQYTGHSYEQYF.

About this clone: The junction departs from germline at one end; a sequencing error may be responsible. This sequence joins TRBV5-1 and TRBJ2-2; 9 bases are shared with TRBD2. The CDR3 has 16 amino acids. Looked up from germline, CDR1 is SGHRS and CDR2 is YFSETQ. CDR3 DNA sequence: TGCGCCAGCCCGAAGGGAGCGGGGGGCGAACACCGGGGAGCTGTTTTT. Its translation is CASPKGAGGEHRGAVF.

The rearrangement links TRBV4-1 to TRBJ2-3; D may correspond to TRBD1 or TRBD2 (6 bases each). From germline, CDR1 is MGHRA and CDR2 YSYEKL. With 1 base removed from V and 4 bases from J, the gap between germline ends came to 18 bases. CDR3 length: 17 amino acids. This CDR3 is CASSQVGRGRGSDTQYF. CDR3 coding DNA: TGCGCCAGCAGCCAAGTTGGACGGGGGCGCGGGTCAGATACGCAGTATTTT.

The CDR3 spells CASSLYSVGGYGYTF. The CDR3 DNA follows: TGTGCCAGCAGTTTATATTCCGTTGGGGGTTATGGCTACACCTTC. V gene TRBV28 combines with J gene TRBJ1-2; maybe TRBD1 (5 bases). The CDR3 length is 15 residues. V was shortened by 1 base and J by 5 bases, with 14 bases between the two germline ends. Per germline, CDR1 MDHEN and CDR2 SYDVKM.

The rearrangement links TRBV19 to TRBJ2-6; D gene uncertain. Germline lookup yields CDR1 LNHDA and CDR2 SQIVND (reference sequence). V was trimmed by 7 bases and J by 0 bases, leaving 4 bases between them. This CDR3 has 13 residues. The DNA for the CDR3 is TGTGCCAGTACTATCTCTGGGGCCAACGTCCTGACTTTC. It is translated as CASTISGANVLTF.

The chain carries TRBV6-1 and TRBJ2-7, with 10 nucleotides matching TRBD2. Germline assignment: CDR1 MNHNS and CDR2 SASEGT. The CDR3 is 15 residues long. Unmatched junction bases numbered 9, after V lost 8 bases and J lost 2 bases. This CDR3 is CASAVQAGGTYEQYF. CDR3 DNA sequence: TGTGCCAGCGCAGTGCAAGCGGGGGGGACCTACGAGCAGTACTTC.

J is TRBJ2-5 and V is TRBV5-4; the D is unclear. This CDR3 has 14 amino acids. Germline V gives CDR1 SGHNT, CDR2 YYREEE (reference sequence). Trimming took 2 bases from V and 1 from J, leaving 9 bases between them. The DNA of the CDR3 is TGTGCCAGCAGCTTAGAAGCGTTCCAAGAGACCCAGTACTTC. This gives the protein CASSLEAFQETQYF. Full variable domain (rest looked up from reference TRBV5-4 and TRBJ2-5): ETGVTQSPTHLIKTRGQQVTLRCSSQSGHNTVSWYQQALGQGPQFIFQYYREEENGRGNFPPRFSGLQFPNYSSELNVNALELDDSALYLCASSLEAFQETQYFGPGTRLLVL.